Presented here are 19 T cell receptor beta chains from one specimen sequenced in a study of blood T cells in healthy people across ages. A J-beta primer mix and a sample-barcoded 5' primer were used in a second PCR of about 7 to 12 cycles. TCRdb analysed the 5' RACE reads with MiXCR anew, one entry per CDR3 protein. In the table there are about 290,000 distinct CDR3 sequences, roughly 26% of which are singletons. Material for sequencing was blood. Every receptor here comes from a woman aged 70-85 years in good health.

CDR3 DNA sequence: TGTGCCAGCAGTCGCACTTCAGATACGCAGTATTTT. Protein sequence: CASSRTSDTQYF. The V gene is TRBV6-6, the J gene TRBJ2-3; D is undetermined. Germline V gene lookup returns CDR1 MNHNY and CDR2 SVGAGI (reference sequence). The V end lost 5 bases, the J end lost 4 bases, and 7 bases lay between the germline ends. CDR3 length equals 12 residues.

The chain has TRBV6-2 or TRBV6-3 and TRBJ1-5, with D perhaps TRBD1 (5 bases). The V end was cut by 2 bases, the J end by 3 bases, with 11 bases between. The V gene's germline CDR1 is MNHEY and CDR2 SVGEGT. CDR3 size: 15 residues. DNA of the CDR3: TGTGCCAGCAGTTACGGCAGGGCGTACAATCAGCCCCAGCATTTT. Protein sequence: CASSYGRAYNQPQHF.

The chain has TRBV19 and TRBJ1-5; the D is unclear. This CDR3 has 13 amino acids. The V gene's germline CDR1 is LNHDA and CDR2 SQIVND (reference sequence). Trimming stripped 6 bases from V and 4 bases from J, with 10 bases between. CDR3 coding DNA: TGTGCCAGTAGAATGGGGAGGAATCAGCCCCAGCATTTT. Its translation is CASRMGRNQPQHF.

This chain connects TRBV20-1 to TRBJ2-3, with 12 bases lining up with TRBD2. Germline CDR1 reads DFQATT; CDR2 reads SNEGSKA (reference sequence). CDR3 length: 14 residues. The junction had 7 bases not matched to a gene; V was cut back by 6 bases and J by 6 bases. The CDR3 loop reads CSAKTSGRKDTQYF. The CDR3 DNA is TGCAGTGCAAAGACTAGCGGGAGAAAGGATACGCAGTATTTT.

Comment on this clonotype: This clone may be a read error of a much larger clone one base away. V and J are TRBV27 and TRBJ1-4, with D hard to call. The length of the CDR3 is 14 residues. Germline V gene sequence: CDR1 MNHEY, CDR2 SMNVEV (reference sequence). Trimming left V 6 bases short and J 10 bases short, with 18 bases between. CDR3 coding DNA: TGTGCCAGCAGCCGGTCCTCAAAGGATGGAAAACTGTTTTTT. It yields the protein CASSRSSKDGKLFF.

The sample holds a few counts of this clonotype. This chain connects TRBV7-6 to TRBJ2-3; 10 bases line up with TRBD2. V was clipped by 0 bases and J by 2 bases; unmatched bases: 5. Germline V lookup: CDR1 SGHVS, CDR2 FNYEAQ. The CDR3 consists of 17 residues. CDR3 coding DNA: TGTGCCAGCAGCTTAGCGCTAGCGGGAGTATACACAGATACGCAGTATTTT. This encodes CASSLALAGVYTDTQYF.

CDR3 region: CASSLPGGVDYGYTF. The CDR3 DNA sequence: TGTGCCAGCTCACTACCTGGGGGAGTCGACTATGGCTACACCTTC. The genes are TRBV18 and TRBJ1-2; possible D gene TRBD1, 5 bases. The V and J ends lost 4 bases and 3 bases respectively, with 15 bases between them. CDR1 is KGHSH, CDR2 LQKENI, per germline. CDR3 size: 15 residues. Using reference TRBV18 and TRBJ1-2 for the parts outside the CDR3, the full variable domain is NAGVMQNPRHLVRRRGQEARLRCSPMKGHSHVYWYRQLPEEGLKFMVYLQKENIIDESGMPKERFSAEFPKEGPSILRIQQVVRGDSAAYFCASSLPGGVDYGYTFGSGTRLTVV.

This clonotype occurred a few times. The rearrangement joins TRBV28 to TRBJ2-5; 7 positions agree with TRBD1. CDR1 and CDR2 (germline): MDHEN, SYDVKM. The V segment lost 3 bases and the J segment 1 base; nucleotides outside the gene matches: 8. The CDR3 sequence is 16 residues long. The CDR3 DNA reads TGTGCCAGCAGTTTTAACAGGGGTATGGTCCAAGAGACCCAGTACTTC. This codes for CASSFNRGMVQETQYF.

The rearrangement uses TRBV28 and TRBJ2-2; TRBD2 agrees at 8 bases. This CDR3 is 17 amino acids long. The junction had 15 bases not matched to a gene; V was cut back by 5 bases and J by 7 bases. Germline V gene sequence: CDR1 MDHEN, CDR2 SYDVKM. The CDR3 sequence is CASSPIGLAWDVGELFF. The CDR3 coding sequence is TGTGCCAGCAGTCCAATTGGACTAGCTTGGGATGTCGGGGAGCTGTTTTTT.

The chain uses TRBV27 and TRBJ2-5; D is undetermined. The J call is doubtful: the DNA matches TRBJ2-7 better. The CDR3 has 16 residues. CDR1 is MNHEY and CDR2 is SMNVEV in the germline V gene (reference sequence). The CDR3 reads CASSFLGRTSSYEQYF. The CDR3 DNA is TGTGCCAGCAGTTTCCTGGGCAGGACGAGCTCCTACGAGCAGTACTTC.

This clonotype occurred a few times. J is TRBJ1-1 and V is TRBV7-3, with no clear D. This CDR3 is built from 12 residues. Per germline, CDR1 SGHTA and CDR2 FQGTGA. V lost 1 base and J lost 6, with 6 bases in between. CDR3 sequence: CASSLSGAEAFF. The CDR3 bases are TGTGCCAGCAGCTTAAGCGGCGCTGAAGCTTTCTTT.

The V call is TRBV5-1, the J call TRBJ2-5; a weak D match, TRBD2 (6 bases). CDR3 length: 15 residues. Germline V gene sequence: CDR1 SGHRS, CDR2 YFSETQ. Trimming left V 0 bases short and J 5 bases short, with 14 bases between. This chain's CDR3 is CASSLVPSEGETQYF. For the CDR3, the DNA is TGCGCCAGCAGCTTGGTGCCTAGCGAGGGGGAGACCCAGTACTTC. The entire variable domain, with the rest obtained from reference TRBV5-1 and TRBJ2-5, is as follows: KAGVTQTPRYLIKTRGQQVTLSCSPISGHRSVSWYQQTPGQGLQFLFEYFSETQRNKGNFPGRFSGRQFSNSRSEMNVSTLELGDSALYLCASSLVPSEGETQYFGPGTRLLVL.

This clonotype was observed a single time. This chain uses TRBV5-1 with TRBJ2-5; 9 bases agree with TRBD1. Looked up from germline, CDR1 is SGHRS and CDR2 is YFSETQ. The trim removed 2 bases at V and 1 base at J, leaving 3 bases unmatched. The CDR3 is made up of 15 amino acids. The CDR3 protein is CASSFGTGIQETQYF. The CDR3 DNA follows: TGCGCCAGCAGCTTCGGGACAGGGATCCAAGAGACCCAGTACTTC.

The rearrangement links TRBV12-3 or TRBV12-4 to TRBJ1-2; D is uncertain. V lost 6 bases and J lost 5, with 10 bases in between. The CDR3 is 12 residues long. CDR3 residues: CASSRNGYGYTF. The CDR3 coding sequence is TGTGCCAGCAGCAGGAATGGATATGGCTACACCTTC.

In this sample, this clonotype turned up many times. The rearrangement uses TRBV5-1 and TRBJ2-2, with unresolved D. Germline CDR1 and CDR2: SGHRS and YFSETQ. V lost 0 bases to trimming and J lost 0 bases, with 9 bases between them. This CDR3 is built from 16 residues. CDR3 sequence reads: CASSLGAVANTGELFF. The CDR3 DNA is TGCGCCAGCAGCTTGGGGGCTGTCGCGAACACCGGGGAGCTGTTTTTT. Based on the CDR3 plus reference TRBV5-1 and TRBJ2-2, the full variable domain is KAGVTQTPRYLIKTRGQQVTLSCSPISGHRSVSWYQQTPGQGLQFLFEYFSETQRNKGNFPGRFSGRQFSNSRSEMNVSTLELGDSALYLCASSLGAVANTGELFFGEGSRLTVL.

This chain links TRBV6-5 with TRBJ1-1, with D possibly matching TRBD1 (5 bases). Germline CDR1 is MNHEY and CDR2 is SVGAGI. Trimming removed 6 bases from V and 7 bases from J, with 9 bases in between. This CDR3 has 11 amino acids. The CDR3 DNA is TGTGCCAGCAGAAGACAGTTTGAAGCTTTCTTT. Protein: CASRRQFEAFF.

In DNA, the CDR3 is TGCAGTGCCTTAGGGCGGGAGAACACTGAAGCTTTCTTT. This translates into CSALGRENTEAFF. The rearrangement joins TRBV20-1 to TRBJ1-1; D gene unclear. The CDR3 totals 13 residues. V lost 6 bases and J lost 1, with 12 bases in between. Germline V gene sequence: CDR1 DFQATT, CDR2 SNEGSKA (reference sequence).

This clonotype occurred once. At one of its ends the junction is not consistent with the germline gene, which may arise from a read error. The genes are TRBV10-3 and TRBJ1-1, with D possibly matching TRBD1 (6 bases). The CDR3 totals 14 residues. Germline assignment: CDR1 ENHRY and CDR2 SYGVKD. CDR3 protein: CAISLEGGGTEAFF. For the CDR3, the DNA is TGCGCCATCAGCCTCGAGGGGGGAGGAACTGAAGCTTTCTTT.

CDR3 protein: CASSIGQGSLDQQYF. Here the CDR3 DNA reads TGTGCCAGCAGCATTGGACAGGGGAGCCTGGACCAGCAGTACTTC. The chain joins TRBV7-9 to TRBJ2-7; 9 bases line up with TRBD1. Germline V gene data show CDR1 as SEHNR and CDR2 as FQNEAQ (reference sequence). Unmatched junction bases numbered 13, after V lost 5 bases and J lost 8 bases. This CDR3 contains 15 residues.